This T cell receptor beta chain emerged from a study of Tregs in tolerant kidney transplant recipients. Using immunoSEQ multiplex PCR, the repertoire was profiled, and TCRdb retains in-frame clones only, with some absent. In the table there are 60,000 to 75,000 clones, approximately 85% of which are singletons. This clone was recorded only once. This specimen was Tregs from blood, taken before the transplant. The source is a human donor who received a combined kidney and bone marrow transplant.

This chain's CDR3 is CASSPGTSGGAGADTQYF. Here the CDR3 DNA reads TGTGCCAGCAGCCCCGGGACTAGCGGGGGGGCCGGGGCAGATACGCAGTATTTT. This sequence joins TRBV5-4 and TRBJ2-3; TRBD2 aligns across 16 bases. The germline gives CDR1 SGHNT, CDR2 YYREEE (reference sequence). Trimming removed 4 bases from V and 4 bases from J; junction bases left unmatched: 9. The CDR3 has 18 amino acids.